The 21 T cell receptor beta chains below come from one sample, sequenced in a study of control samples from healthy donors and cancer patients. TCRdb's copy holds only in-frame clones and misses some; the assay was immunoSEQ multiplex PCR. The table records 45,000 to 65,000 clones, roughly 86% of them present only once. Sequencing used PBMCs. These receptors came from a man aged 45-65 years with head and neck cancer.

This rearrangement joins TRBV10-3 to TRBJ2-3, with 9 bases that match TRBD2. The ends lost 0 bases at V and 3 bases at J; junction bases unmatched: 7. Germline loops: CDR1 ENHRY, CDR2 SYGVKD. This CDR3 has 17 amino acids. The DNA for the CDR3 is TGTGCCATCAGTGAGTCGCCCGGGACTAGCATTACAGATACGCAGTATTTT. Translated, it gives CAISESPGTSITDTQYF.

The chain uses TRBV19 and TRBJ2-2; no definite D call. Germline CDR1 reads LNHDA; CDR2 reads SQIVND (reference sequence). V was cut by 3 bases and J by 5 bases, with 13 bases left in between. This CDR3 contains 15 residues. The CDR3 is CASSIGNRATGELFF. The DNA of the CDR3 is TGTGCCAGTAGTATTGGTAACCGAGCAACCGGGGAGCTGTTTTTT.

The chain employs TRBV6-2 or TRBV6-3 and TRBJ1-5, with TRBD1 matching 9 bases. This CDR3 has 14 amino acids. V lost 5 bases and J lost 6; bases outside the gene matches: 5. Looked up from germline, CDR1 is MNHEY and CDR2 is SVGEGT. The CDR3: CASSQQGASQPQHF. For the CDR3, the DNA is TGTGCCAGCAGTCAACAGGGGGCAAGTCAGCCCCAGCATTTT.

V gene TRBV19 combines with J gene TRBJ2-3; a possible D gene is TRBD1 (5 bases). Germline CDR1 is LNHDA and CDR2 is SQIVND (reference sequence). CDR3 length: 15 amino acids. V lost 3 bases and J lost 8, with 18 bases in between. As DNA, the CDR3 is TGTGCCAGTAGTATCGCAGACAGCGCGCCAGGTACGCAGTATTTT. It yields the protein CASSIADSAPGTQYF.

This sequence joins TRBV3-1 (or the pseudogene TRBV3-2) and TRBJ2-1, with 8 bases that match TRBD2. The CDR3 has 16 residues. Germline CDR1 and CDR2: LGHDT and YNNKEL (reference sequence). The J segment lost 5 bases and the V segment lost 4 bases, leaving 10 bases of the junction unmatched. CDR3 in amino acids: CASSPERGGADNEQFF. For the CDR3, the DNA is TGTGCCAGCAGCCCAGAACGGGGGGGGGCGGACAATGAGCAGTTCTTC.

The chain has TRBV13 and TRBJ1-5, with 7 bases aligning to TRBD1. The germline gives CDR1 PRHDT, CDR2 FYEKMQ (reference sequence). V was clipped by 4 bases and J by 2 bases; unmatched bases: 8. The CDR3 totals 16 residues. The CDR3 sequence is CASSSGTAGGNQPQHF. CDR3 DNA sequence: TGTGCCAGCAGCTCGGGGACAGCCGGGGGCAATCAGCCCCAGCATTTT.

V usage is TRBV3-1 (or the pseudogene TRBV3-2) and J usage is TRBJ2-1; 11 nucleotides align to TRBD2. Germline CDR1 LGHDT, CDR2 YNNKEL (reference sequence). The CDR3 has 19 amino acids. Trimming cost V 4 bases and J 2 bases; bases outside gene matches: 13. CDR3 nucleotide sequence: TGTGCCAGCAGCCCCCGGCGTAGCGGGGGGGCCGACCCCTACAATGAGCAGTTCTTC. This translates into CASSPRRSGGADPYNEQFF.

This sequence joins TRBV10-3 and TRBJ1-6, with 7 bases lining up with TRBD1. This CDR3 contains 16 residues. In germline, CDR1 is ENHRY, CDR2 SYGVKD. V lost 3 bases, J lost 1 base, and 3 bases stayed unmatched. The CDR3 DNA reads TGTGCCATCAGTGATCACAGGGGTTCCTATAATTCACCCCTCCACTTT. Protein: CAISDHRGSYNSPLHF.

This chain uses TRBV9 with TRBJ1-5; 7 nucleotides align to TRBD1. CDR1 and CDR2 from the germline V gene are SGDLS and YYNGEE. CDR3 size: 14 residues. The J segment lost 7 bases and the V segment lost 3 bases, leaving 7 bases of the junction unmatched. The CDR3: CASSGDREGQPQHF. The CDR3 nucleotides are TGTGCCAGCAGCGGAGACAGGGAAGGGCAGCCCCAGCATTTT. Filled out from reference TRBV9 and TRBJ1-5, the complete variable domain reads DSGVTQTPKHLITATGQRVTLRCSPRSGDLSVYWYQQSLDQGLQFLIQYYNGEERAKGNILERFSAQQFPDLHSELNLSSLELGDSALYFCASSGDREGQPQHFGDGTRLSIL.

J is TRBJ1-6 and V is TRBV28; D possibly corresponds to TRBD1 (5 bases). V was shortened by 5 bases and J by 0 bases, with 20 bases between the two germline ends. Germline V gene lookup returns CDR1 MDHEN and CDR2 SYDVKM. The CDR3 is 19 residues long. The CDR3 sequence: CASSPPRQSGSSYNSPLHF. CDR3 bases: TGTGCCAGCAGTCCCCCCCGGCAGTCAGGGAGCTCCTATAATTCACCCCTCCACTTT.

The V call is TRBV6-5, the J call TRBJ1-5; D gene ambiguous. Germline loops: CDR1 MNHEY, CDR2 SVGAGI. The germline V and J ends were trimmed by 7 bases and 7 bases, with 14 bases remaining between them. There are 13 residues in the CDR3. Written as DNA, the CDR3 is TGTGCCAGCAAATTAGGGATGGGACAGCCCCAGCATTTT. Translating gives CASKLGMGQPQHF.

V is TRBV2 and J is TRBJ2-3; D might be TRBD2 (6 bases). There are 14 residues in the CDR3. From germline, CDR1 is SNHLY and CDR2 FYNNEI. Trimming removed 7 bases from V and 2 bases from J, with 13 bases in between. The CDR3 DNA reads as TGTGCCAGCAAAATTAGGCGGGACACAGATACGCAGTATTTT. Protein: CASKIRRDTDTQYF.

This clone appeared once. Here the CDR3 DNA reads TGTGCCAGCAGCCAAGCAGGGGGGGCGGACTATGGCTACACCTTC. It yields the protein CASSQAGGADYGYTF. V is TRBV4-2 and J is TRBJ1-2, with 7 bases lining up with TRBD1. V dropped 1 base and J dropped 3; count of bases not matched to a gene: 5. CDR3 length: 15 amino acids. The V gene's germline CDR1 is LGHNA and CDR2 YNFKEQ.

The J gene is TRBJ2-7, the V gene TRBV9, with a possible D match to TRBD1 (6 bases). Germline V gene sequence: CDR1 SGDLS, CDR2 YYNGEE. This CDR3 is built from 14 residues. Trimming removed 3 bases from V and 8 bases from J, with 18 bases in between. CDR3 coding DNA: TGTGCCAGCAGCGAGGGGGATTTACGGGGAAAGCAGTACTTC. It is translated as CASSEGDLRGKQYF. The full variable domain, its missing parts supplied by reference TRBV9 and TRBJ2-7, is DSGVTQTPKHLITATGQRVTLRCSPRSGDLSVYWYQQSLDQGLQFLIQYYNGEERAKGNILERFSAQQFPDLHSELNLSSLELGDSALYFCASSEGDLRGKQYFGPGTRLTVT.

CDR3 DNA sequence: TGTGCCAGCAGCGGACAGGGAGGAAGCTATGGCTACACCTTC. This sequence encodes CASSGQGGSYGYTF. The chain has TRBV6-5 and TRBJ1-2, with 8 bases aligning to TRBD1. There are 14 residues in the CDR3. J gave up 4 bases and V 6 bases, and 7 bases lay outside the gene matches. CDR1 is MNHEY, CDR2 SVGAGI, per germline.

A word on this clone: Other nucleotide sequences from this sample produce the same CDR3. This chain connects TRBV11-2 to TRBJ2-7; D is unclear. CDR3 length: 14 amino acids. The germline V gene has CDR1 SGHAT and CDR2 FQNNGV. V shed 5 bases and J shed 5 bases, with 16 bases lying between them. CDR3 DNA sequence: TGTGCCAGCAGCCTATTAGGCAGACTTCACGAGCAGTACTTC. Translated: CASSLLGRLHEQYF.

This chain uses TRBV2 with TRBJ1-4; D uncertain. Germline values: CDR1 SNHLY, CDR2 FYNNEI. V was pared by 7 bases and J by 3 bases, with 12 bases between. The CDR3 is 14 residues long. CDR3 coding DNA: TGTGCCAGCACTGGTCTACGGGCTAATGAAAAACTGTTTTTT. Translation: CASTGLRANEKLFF.

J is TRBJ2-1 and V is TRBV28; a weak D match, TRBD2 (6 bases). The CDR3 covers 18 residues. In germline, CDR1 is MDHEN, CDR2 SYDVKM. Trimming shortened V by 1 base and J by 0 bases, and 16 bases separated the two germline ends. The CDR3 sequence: CASSLSGVVSGSYNEQFF. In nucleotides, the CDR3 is TGTGCCAGCAGTTTATCGGGGGTCGTATCGGGCTCCTACAATGAGCAGTTCTTC.

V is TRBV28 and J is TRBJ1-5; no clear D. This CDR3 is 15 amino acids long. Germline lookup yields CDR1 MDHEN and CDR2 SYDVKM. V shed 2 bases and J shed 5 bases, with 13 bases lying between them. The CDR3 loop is CASSLESRLDQPQHF. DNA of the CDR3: TGTGCCAGCAGTTTAGAGTCTCGTCTGGATCAGCCCCAGCATTTT.

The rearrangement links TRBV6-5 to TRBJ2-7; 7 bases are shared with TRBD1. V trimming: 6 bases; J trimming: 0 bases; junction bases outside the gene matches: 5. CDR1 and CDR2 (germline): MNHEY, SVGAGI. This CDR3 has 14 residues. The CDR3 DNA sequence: TGTGCCAGCAGGAGGACAGGTAGCTCCTACGAGCAGTACTTC. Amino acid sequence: CASRRTGSSYEQYF.

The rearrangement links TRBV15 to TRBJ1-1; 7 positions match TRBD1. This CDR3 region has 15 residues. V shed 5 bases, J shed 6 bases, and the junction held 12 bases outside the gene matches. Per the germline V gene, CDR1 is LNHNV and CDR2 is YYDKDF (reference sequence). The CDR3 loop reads CATSGTGTVNAEAFF. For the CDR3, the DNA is TGTGCCACCAGCGGCACCGGGACAGTCAACGCTGAAGCTTTCTTT.